Each of the 27 T cell receptor beta chains below was sequenced from the same sample in a study of metastatic and nonmetastatic thyroid tumors. TCRdb re-processed the PCR reads through MiXCR. The profile covers roughly 11,000 clones, with 27% appearing a single time and 20% to 25% taken by the ten largest. No treatment of any kind had been given to any patient before thyroid surgery. What was sequenced was adjacent normal tissue. The receptors originated from a male donor with papillary thyroid cancer or a benign thyroid nodule (not recorded which). Some clones in this sample may be carry-over from other donors' samples.

The J gene is TRBJ2-1, the V gene TRBV11-2; 11 bases are a match to TRBD2. V was pared by 3 bases and J by 6 bases, with 4 bases of the junction left unmatched. Germline V gene data show CDR1 as SGHAT and CDR2 as FQNNGV. The CDR3 contains 15 residues. CDR3 sequence reads: CASSLGLAVLNEQFF. CDR3 DNA sequence: TGTGCCAGCAGCTTGGGACTAGCGGTCCTCAATGAGCAGTTCTTC.

A few counts support this clone. This chain uses TRBV3-1 with TRBJ1-2; D is ambiguous. V shed 3 bases and J shed 5 bases, with 13 bases lying between them. This CDR3 is built from 14 residues. The V gene's germline CDR1 is LGHDT and CDR2 YNNKEL (reference sequence). The chain's CDR3 is CASSHGSTEYGYTF. DNA of the CDR3: TGTGCCAGCAGCCACGGTAGTACCGAGTATGGCTACACCTTC.

In this sample, this clone turned up a few times. The gene calls are TRBV2 and TRBJ1-5, with TRBD1 identical over 7 bases. The CDR3 runs 14 residues. The V gene's germline CDR1 is SNHLY and CDR2 FYNNEI. With V trimmed by 3 bases and J by 6 bases, 5 bases remained unmatched. The CDR3 sequence is CASSDTRGGQPQHF. CDR3 coding DNA: TGTGCCAGCAGTGATACCAGGGGGGGTCAGCCCCAGCATTTT.

This clone showed up just a few times. V is TRBV6-1 and J is TRBJ1-5; 11 bases agree with TRBD1. Germline V gives CDR1 MNHNS, CDR2 SASEGT. CDR3 length: 15 residues. The V and J ends lost 5 bases and 4 bases, in that order; junction bases with no gene match: 4. The CDR3 nucleotides are TGTGCCAGCAGTCACCGGGACAGGGGGAATCAGCCCCAGCATTTT. It yields the protein CASSHRDRGNQPQHF.

Judged by abundance, this clone is medium-sized. This chain joins TRBV20-1 and TRBJ1-2; D might be TRBD1 (5 bases). V was shortened by 2 bases and J by 7 bases, with 14 bases between the two germline ends. This CDR3 is 13 amino acids long. The germline CDR1 and CDR2 sequences are DFQATT and SNEGSKA (reference sequence). The CDR3 coding sequence is TGCAGTGCTAGACGCCCGACAGTTTCTGGCTACACCTTC. Its protein product is CSARRPTVSGYTF.

This clone was seen only a few times. The V and J genes are TRBV11-2 and TRBJ2-2, with D uncertain. There are 16 residues in the CDR3. CDR1 and CDR2 from the germline V gene are SGHAT and FQNNGV. Between the trimmed V and J ends, which lost 0 bases and 1 base, there was a span of 9 bases. CDR3: CASSLDRIGNTGELFF. The CDR3 nucleotides are TGTGCCAGCAGCTTAGATAGGATTGGGAACACCGGGGAGCTGTTTTTT.

This clone rates as medium-sized. This chain links TRBV27 with TRBJ1-1; 9 bases line up with TRBD1. CDR1 and CDR2 (germline): MNHEY, SMNVEV (reference sequence). The CDR3 covers 16 residues. The trim removed 5 bases at V and 5 bases at J, leaving 12 bases unmatched. The CDR3 region is CASSPPGQGPGTEAFF. CDR3 coding DNA: TGTGCCAGCAGTCCACCGGGACAGGGCCCGGGAACTGAAGCTTTCTTT.

The chain is built from TRBV7-3 and TRBJ2-1, with 8 bases matching TRBD1. The CDR3 has 13 residues. The J segment lost 10 bases and the V segment lost 6 bases, leaving 8 bases of the junction unmatched. Germline V gene sequence: CDR1 SGHTA, CDR2 FQGTGA. The CDR3 reads CASSPPGGYEQFF. The DNA of the CDR3 is TGTGCCAGCAGTCCACCAGGGGGCTACGAGCAGTTCTTC.

The V gene is TRBV11-1, the J gene TRBJ1-4; 8 bases match TRBD1. CDR3 length: 16 residues. After removal of 1 base from V and 8 bases from J, the junction contained 9 bases not matched to a gene. The V gene's germline CDR1 is SGHAT and CDR2 FQDESV (reference sequence). CDR3 sequence: CASSLVSQGAREKLFF. In nucleotides, the CDR3 is TGTGCCAGCAGCTTAGTCAGTCAGGGGGCGCGGGAAAAACTGTTTTTT.

This clone was picked up a small number of times. J is TRBJ1-2 and V is TRBV29-1; D is unclear. Germline V gene data show CDR1 as SQVTM and CDR2 as ANQGSEA. V lost 4 bases and J 2 bases, leaving 5 bases between the germline ends. The CDR3 extends over 11 amino acids. This CDR3 reads CSVVQNYGYTF. CDR3 nucleotides: TGCAGCGTTGTTCAGAACTATGGCTACACCTTC.

The gene calls are TRBV9 and TRBJ2-7; tentatively, D is TRBD2 (6 bases). Germline loops: CDR1 SGDLS, CDR2 YYNGEE. The CDR3 runs to 13 residues. The V end lost 4 bases, the J end lost 2 bases, and 10 bases lay between the germline ends. CDR3 DNA: TGTGCCAGCAGCCCGGGGGTGGCCTACGAGCAGTACTTC. Translated: CASSPGVAYEQYF.

The chain combines TRBV2 with TRBJ2-7; 8 bases agree with TRBD2. J was trimmed by 4 bases and V by 7 bases; bases with no gene match: 6. This CDR3 region has 13 residues. The germline CDR1 and CDR2 sequences are SNHLY and FYNNEI. CDR3 amino acids: CASMGLAGYEQYF. In nucleotides, the CDR3 is TGTGCCAGCATGGGGCTAGCGGGTTACGAGCAGTACTTC. Drawing the rest from reference TRBV2 and TRBJ2-7, the complete variable domain is EPEVTQTPSHQVTQMGQEVILRCVPISNHLYFYWYRQILGQKVEFLVSFYNNEISEKSEIFDDQFSVERPDGSNFTLKIRSTKLEDSAMYFCASMGLAGYEQYFGPGTRLTVT.

The V and J genes are TRBV5-1 and TRBJ1-1; a weak D match, TRBD1 (6 bases). The germline CDR1 and CDR2 sequences are SGHRS and YFSETQ. Trimming stripped 4 bases from V and 1 base from J, with 11 bases between. There are 14 residues in the CDR3. The CDR3 reads CASSVGQTNTEAFF. The CDR3, as DNA: TGCGCCAGCAGCGTGGGACAAACGAACACTGAAGCTTTCTTT. Full variable domain (remainder filled in from reference TRBV5-1 and TRBJ1-1): KAGVTQTPRYLIKTRGQQVTLSCSPISGHRSVSWYQQTPGQGLQFLFEYFSETQRNKGNFPGRFSGRQFSNSRSEMNVSTLELGDSALYLCASSVGQTNTEAFFGQGTRLTVV.

This clone was picked up a small number of times. Relative to the germline gene, one junction end is altered; a read error may explain this. The sample contains more than one DNA sequence encoding this CDR3. The J gene is TRBJ2-1, the V gene TRBV27, with D hard to call. CDR1 and CDR2 (germline): MNHEY, SMNVEV (reference sequence). The CDR3 length is 12 residues. The CDR3 sequence: CASSLDGNEQFF. The CDR3 bases are TGTGCTAGCAGTTTAGACGGGAATGAGCAGTTCTTC.

This clone counts as medium-sized. The chain couples TRBV11-2 to TRBJ1-1; D call uncertain. Germline values: CDR1 SGHAT, CDR2 FQNNGV. Trimming pared 0 bases from V and 6 bases from J, leaving 14 bases between. The CDR3 sequence is 15 residues long. The CDR3 region is CASSLDPNPSSEAFF. In DNA, the CDR3 is TGTGCCAGCAGCTTAGATCCCAACCCGTCCTCTGAAGCTTTCTTT.

The chain links TRBV5-1 to TRBJ2-7; D remains unclear. Germline values: CDR1 SGHRS, CDR2 YFSETQ. V was shortened by 0 bases and J by 3 bases, with 10 bases between the two germline ends. This CDR3 contains 14 residues. The CDR3 region has the DNA TGCGCCAGCAGCTTGGAGGAAGTGTTCTACGAGCAGTACTTC. Its translation is CASSLEEVFYEQYF.

This clone was observed many times. This chain connects TRBV5-6 to TRBJ2-5; 14 bases agree with TRBD2. The germline CDR1 and CDR2 sequences are SGHDT and YYEEEE. This CDR3 is built from 15 residues. J gave up 4 bases and V 4 bases, and 3 bases lay outside the gene matches. The CDR3: CASSRLAGGAETQYF. CDR3 in DNA: TGTGCCAGCAGCCGACTAGCGGGGGGGGCAGAGACCCAGTACTTC. Full variable domain (rest looked up from reference TRBV5-6 and TRBJ2-5): DAGVTQSPTHLIKTRGQQVTLRCSPKSGHDTVSWYQQALGQGPQFIFQYYEEEERQRGNFPDRFSGHQFPNYSSELNVNALLLGDSALYLCASSRLAGGAETQYFGPGTRLLVL.

This clone appeared a few times. The V gene is TRBV10-3, the J gene TRBJ2-1; 7 bases fit TRBD2. Per germline, CDR1 ENHRY and CDR2 SYGVKD. Unmatched junction bases numbered 13, after V lost 4 bases and J lost 4 bases. The CDR3 covers 17 residues. The CDR3 DNA is TGTGCCATCAGTGTTGGGACTACTGCCGGGGGGTACAATGAGCAGTTCTTC. Translating gives CAISVGTTAGGYNEQFF.

Written as DNA, the CDR3 is TGTGCCAGCAGTTACTCCGTCTTAGCCCACTTCAGCATGAACACTGAAGCTTTCTTT. This codes for CASSYSVLAHFSMNTEAFF. This chain uses TRBV6-2 or TRBV6-3 with TRBJ1-1; no definite D call. With 0 bases removed from V and 0 bases from J, the gap between germline ends came to 20 bases. CDR3 length: 19 amino acids. Germline V gives CDR1 MNHEY, CDR2 SVGEGT.

The table lists this clone with a few counts. The chain combines TRBV7-3 with TRBJ2-7, with D tentatively TRBD1 or TRBD2 (5 bases each). Germline V CDR1 and CDR2: SGHTA, FQGTGA. V gave up 3 bases and J gave up 2 bases, with 14 bases separating them. This CDR3 spans 15 amino acids. The CDR3, as DNA: TGTGCCAGCAGCTTGGGACCGGGTCCTGCCTACGAGCAGTACTTC. Protein product: CASSLGPGPAYEQYF.

The chain employs TRBV28 and TRBJ1-2; TRBD1 agrees at 8 bases. Trimming took 2 bases from V and 6 from J; bases not matched to a gene: 8. There are 15 residues in the CDR3. CDR1 and CDR2 from the germline V gene are MDHEN and SYDVKM. Here the CDR3 reads CASSLLRTGIDGYTF. The DNA of the CDR3 is TGTGCCAGCAGTTTACTTCGGACAGGGATTGATGGCTACACCTTC.

By its share, this clone is medium-sized. The rearrangement joins TRBV7-9 to TRBJ2-7, with D hard to call. Germline assignment: CDR1 SEHNR and CDR2 FQNEAQ (reference sequence). The CDR3 sequence is 11 residues long. V gave up 4 bases and J gave up 4 bases, with 5 bases separating them. CDR3 nucleotides: TGTGCCAGCAGCTCGACTTACGAGCAGTACTTC. As protein: CASSSTYEQYF.

This clone was counted a few times. CDR3 sequence: CASRWLGQGTYEQYF. CDR3 in DNA: TGTGCCAGCAGGTGGTTGGGACAGGGAACCTACGAGCAGTACTTC. The chain couples TRBV2 to TRBJ2-7, with TRBD1 identical over 9 bases. CDR3 size: 15 residues. Trimming took 6 bases from V and 2 from J; bases not matched to a gene: 8. The germline gives CDR1 SNHLY, CDR2 FYNNEI.

This clone was recorded at least ten times. The chain is built from TRBV6-1 and TRBJ2-2; 9 bases agree with TRBD1. The germline V gene encodes CDR1 MNHNS and CDR2 SASEGT. This CDR3 is built from 15 residues. V lost 5 bases and J lost 4; bases outside the gene matches: 5. The chain's CDR3 is CASSPGQGITGELFF. DNA of the CDR3: TGTGCCAGCAGTCCAGGACAGGGGATCACCGGGGAGCTGTTTTTT.

There are many counts of this clone. The V and J genes are TRBV14 and TRBJ2-5; no reliable D call. Per the germline V gene, CDR1 is SGHDN and CDR2 is FVKESK. The CDR3 extends over 14 amino acids. V dropped 3 bases and J dropped 5 bases, with 13 bases sitting between them. The CDR3 DNA follows: TGTGCCAGCAGCCATCAATGGGCCCGGGAGACCCAGTACTTC. Translation: CASSHQWARETQYF. The full variable domain, with the rest looked up from reference TRBV14 and TRBJ2-5, is EAGVTQFPSHSVIEKGQTVTLRCDPISGHDNLYWYRRVMGKEIKFLLHFVKESKQDESGMPNNRFLAERTGGTYSTLKVQPAELEDSGVYFCASSHQWARETQYFGPGTRLLVL.

This clone is labeled large (0.1 to 1%). The gene calls are TRBV2 and TRBJ2-1; D not resolved. Looked up from germline, CDR1 is SNHLY and CDR2 is FYNNEI. This CDR3 region has 16 residues. Trimming cost V 8 bases and J 0 bases, with 17 bases left between them. For the CDR3, the DNA is TGTGCCAGCCTACTGAGTGGAGAGGTCTCCTACAATGAGCAGTTCTTC. Amino acids: CASLLSGEVSYNEQFF. The complete variable domain, with remaining parts taken from reference TRBV2 and TRBJ2-1, reads EPEVTQTPSHQVTQMGQEVILRCVPISNHLYFYWYRQILGQKVEFLVSFYNNEISEKSEIFDDQFSVERPDGSNFTLKIRSTKLEDSAMYFCASLLSGEVSYNEQFFGPGTRLTVL.

The rearrangement joins TRBV7-9 to TRBJ2-3, with D unclear. The CDR3 runs 12 residues. Germline V lookup: CDR1 SEHNR, CDR2 FQNEAQ (reference sequence). V shed 2 bases and J shed 4 bases, with 4 bases lying between them. DNA for the CDR3: TGTGCCAGCAGCTTACTTCCAGATACGCAGTATTTT. Encoded protein: CASSLLPDTQYF.